This T cell receptor (beta chain) was retrieved from a study of technical replicates of blood from several donors. Sequencing used immunoSEQ multiplex PCR; TCRdb keeps in-frame clones, though not all of them. This table has 60,000 to 85,000 clones, over 85% appearing once. Unmatched junction bases numbered 9, after V lost 1 base and J lost 3 bases. Germline values: CDR1 SEHNR, CDR2 FQNEAQ (reference sequence). The CDR3 runs 16 residues. The genes are TRBV7-9 and TRBJ2-7, with 7 bases fitting TRBD1. The sequenced material came from T cells isolated from PBMCs. The TCR comes from a human donor in good health. The CDR3 is CASSLGVRDRVYEQYF. The CDR3 DNA reads as TGTGCCAGCAGCTTAGGGGTCCGGGACAGAGTCTACGAGCAGTACTTC.